This T cell receptor (beta chain) originates from a study of cytomegalovirus exposure and HLA in healthy donors. Study-wide results and caveats: Reportedly, a later analysis found an Asian-associated ancestry cluster had fewer N-insertions than the roughly 700-donor mean.

Both 60 Vbeta primers and 13 Jbeta primers went into the PCR. The protocol was immunoSEQ multiplex PCR, while the TCRdb copy is restricted to in-frame clones and leaves out a portion. The sample yields roughly 79,000 clones, of which the top ten take up approximately 4.2%. A note on this clone: Its matching antigen is unknown.

The CDR3 contains 17 residues. Per germline, CDR1 ENHRY and CDR2 SYGVKD. Trimming took 2 bases from V and 4 from J, leaving 19 bases between them. This clonotype originated in a man in his thirties or forties in good health and CMV-seronegative. Sequencing input: PBMCs. V gene TRBV10-3 combines with J gene TRBJ2-3; possibly TRBD1 for D (6 bases). The CDR3 nucleotides are TGTGCCATCAGTGAGCCCCTAGGGGGAGATATTGCAGATACGCAGTATTTT. Translation: CAISEPLGGDIADTQYF.